The clone carrying this TCR beta chain showed up just a few times. As yet, its antigen is unknown. The data are from a study of T cells after yellow fever vaccination. Whole-study findings and limits: Abundant clonotypes from the bulk population could have been carried over as contaminants into FACS-sorted repertoires.

V lost 7 bases to trimming and J lost 2 bases, with 11 bases between them. Germline V gene sequence: CDR1 SGHNT, CDR2 YYREEE (reference sequence). This CDR3 has 13 residues. Universal primer sites and UMIs were introduced during 5'RACE template-switching synthesis of TCR cDNA. In TCRdb, the 5' RACE reads were re-called with MiXCR into one record per CDR3 protein. The sample shows fewer than 400,000 distinct CDR3 sequences, roughly 6.1% of them seen only once. The specimen was PBMCs, collected 5 days after the yellow fever booster vaccination. The TCR was taken from a man aged 25-45 years who received the YFV17D yellow fever vaccine. The chain employs TRBV5-4 and TRBJ2-3, with D unclear. CDR3 residues: CASALIFTDTQYF. The CDR3 DNA sequence: TGTGCCAGCGCCCTGATATTCACAGATACGCAGTATTTT.